These T cell receptor beta chains were read from a single sample in a study of blood T cell repertoires in COVID-19. Some clones are missing from TCRdb's copy, which holds only in-frame ones; the method was immunoSEQ multiplex PCR. Of over 35,000 clones in the sample, roughly 73% were seen once. Sequenced sample: peripheral blood. All receptors derive from a man aged 60 to 69 with acute or convalescent COVID-19. Each CDR3 is given with its conserved first and last residue. The D gene is left open where the match is weak. A row's size may be missing; if present it is once, few, many or a size class.

.,TRBD2,TRBV3-1/TRBV3-2,TRBJ2-3,CASRWGGSMDTQYF,TGTGCCAGCAGGTGGGGCGGGAGCATGGATACGCAGTATTTT
.,TRBD1,TRBV13,TRBJ2-7,CASSPSLTGSSYEQYF,TGTGCCAGCAGCCCGTCCTTGACAGGGAGCTCCTACGAGCAGTACTTC
.,.,TRBV12-3/TRBV12-4,TRBJ1-5,CASSPHGQPQHF,TGTGCCAGCAGTCCCCACGGTCAGCCCCAGCATTTT
.,TRBD2,TRBV11-2,TRBJ2-7,CASSLGSGRLIYEQYF,TGTGCCAGCAGCTTAGGTAGCGGGAGGTTAATCTACGAGCAGTACTTC
.,TRBD2,TRBV29-1,TRBJ2-7,CSVYSRVAGGEQYF,TGCAGCGTTTATAGTCGGGTAGCGGGAGGTGAGCAGTACTTC
few,.,TRBV19,TRBJ1-5,CASSIKGGRPAAQHF,TGTGCCAGTAGTATTAAAGGGGGAAGGCCCGCGGCCCAGCATTTT
.,TRBD2,TRBV5-1,TRBJ2-7,CASSLTSGRAVYEQYF,TGCGCCAGCAGCCTAACTAGCGGGAGGGCGGTTTACGAGCAGTACTTC
.,.,TRBV6-5,TRBJ1-1,CASSQGNTEAFF,TGTGCCAGCAGCCAGGGTAACACTGAAGCTTTCTTT
.,TRBD2,TRBV6-5,TRBJ2-2,CASSRTSVNTGELFF,TGTGCCAGCAGCCGGACTAGCGTGAACACCGGGGAGCTGTTTTTT
.,.,TRBV11-2,TRBJ2-1,CASSSDSIEFF,TGTGCCAGCAGCTCGGACTCGATCGAGTTCTTC
once,.,TRBV4-2,TRBJ2-5,CASSHAEETQYF,TGTGCCAGCAGCCACGCCGAGGAGACCCAGTACTTC
few,.,TRBV6-5,TRBJ2-7,CASTKPYSYEQYF,TGTGCCAGCACTAAACCTTACTCCTACGAGCAGTACTTC
few,.,TRBV7-2,TRBJ2-7,CASSSRSGIMSYEQYF,TGTGCCAGCAGCTCACGGTCAGGGATAATGAGCTACGAGCAGTACTTC
few,TRBD2,TRBV5-1,TRBJ2-5,CASSLAGREETQYF,TGCGCCAGCAGCTTGGCCGGGAGGGAAGAGACCCAGTACTTC
.,TRBD1,TRBV27,TRBJ1-2,CASSLRRTGGALYGYTF,TGTGCCAGCAGTTTAAGGAGGACAGGGGGCGCGCTCTATGGCTACACCTTC
once,TRBD1,TRBV6-5,TRBJ2-7,CATRTGDPAYEQYF,TGTGCCACCAGGACAGGAGACCCTGCTTACGAGCAGTACTTC
few,.,TRBV27,TRBJ1-1,CASSYIGGIAEAFF,TGTGCCAGCAGTTACATCGGGGGGATCGCTGAAGCTTTCTTT
.,.,TRBV6-1,TRBJ1-1,CASSERGFGEAFF,TGTGCCAGCAGTGAAAGGGGGTTTGGTGAAGCTTTCTTT
.,.,TRBV6-2/TRBV6-3,TRBJ2-3,CASSRRTTDTQYF,TGTGCCAGCAGCCGCAGGACTACTGATACGCAGTATTTT
.,TRBD1,TRBV5-1,TRBJ1-3,CASSFNPGTGGYNSGNTIYF,TGCGCCAGCAGCTTTAACCCCGGGACAGGGGGCTATAACTCTGGAAACACCATATATTTT
.,.,TRBV9,TRBJ2-7,CASSVSWTTSYEQYF,TGTGCCAGCAGCGTAAGTTGGACTACCAGCTACGAGCAGTACTTC
once,.,TRBV4-3,TRBJ1-4,CASSPEGRASEKLFF,TGCGCCAGCAGCCCCGAGGGGAGGGCGAGTGAAAAACTGTTTTTT
.,.,TRBV5-6,TRBJ1-4,CASSSPQRPQNEKLFF,TGTGCCAGCAGCTCCCCACAAAGACCACAGAATGAAAAACTGTTTTTT
.,.,TRBV5-6,TRBJ2-7,CASIPRQTISYEQYF,TGTGCCAGCATCCCCAGGCAGACGATCTCCTACGAGCAGTACTTC
.,TRBD1,TRBV4-3,TRBJ1-4,CASSQAGTGASEKLFF,TGCGCCAGCAGCCAAGCCGGGACAGGGGCCTCAGAAAAACTGTTTTTT
once,.,TRBV10-3,TRBJ2-2,CAISEWTANTGELFF,TGTGCCATCAGTGAATGGACAGCGAACACCGGGGAGCTGTTTTTT
.,TRBD1,TRBV7-6,TRBJ1-2,CASSLVPGQGPFGYTF,TGTGCCAGCAGCTTAGTCCCGGGACAGGGGCCTTTTGGCTACACCTTC
.,.,TRBV7-2,TRBJ2-7,CASSLHGDKTFEQYF,TGTGCCAGCAGCCTTCACGGGGACAAGACCTTCGAGCAGTACTTC
.,TRBD2,TRBV11-2,TRBJ2-1,CASSLVSWASGVNEQFF,TGTGCCAGCAGCTTAGTCTCCTGGGCTAGCGGGGTCAATGAGCAGTTCTTC
.,.,TRBV11-3,TRBJ1-5,CASSLTGSQPQHF,TGTGCCAGCAGCTTAACGGGGAGTCAGCCCCAGCATTTT
once,TRBD2,TRBV5-1,TRBJ2-1,CASSPSLSSGGYNEQFF,TGCGCCAGCAGCCCCTCCCTAAGTTCGGGAGGCTACAATGAGCAGTTCTTC
once,.,TRBV30,TRBJ1-4,CAWSETRGGEKLFF,TGTGCCTGGAGTGAAACGAGGGGGGGTGAAAAACTGTTTTTT
.,TRBD1,TRBV2,TRBJ1-2,CATIGQGPVYGYTF,TGTGCCACCATTGGACAGGGGCCCGTATATGGCTACACCTTC
few,TRBD2,TRBV6-5,TRBJ2-1,CASNRASGRNEQFF,TGTGCCAGCAATCGGGCTAGCGGGAGGAATGAGCAGTTCTTC
.,TRBD2,TRBV6-1,TRBJ2-1,CASSEFLAGAYNEQFF,TGTGCCAGCAGTGAATTCCTAGCGGGAGCCTACAATGAGCAGTTCTTC
.,.,TRBV24-1,TRBJ1-2,CATSAPLAQGNYGYTF,TGTGCCACCAGTGCACCCCTGGCTCAGGGTAACTATGGCTACACCTTC
.,TRBD1,TRBV28,TRBJ2-5,CASSLAGGYQETQYF,TGTGCCAGCAGTTTGGCAGGGGGCTACCAAGAGACCCAGTACTTC
.,TRBD2,TRBV7-2,TRBJ2-7,CASSTTSGLVYEQYF,TGTGCCAGCAGCACAACTAGCGGACTCGTCTACGAGCAGTACTTC
once,.,TRBV5-1,TRBJ1-2,CASSLEPEFNYGYTF,TGCGCCAGCAGCTTGGAGCCGGAGTTTAACTATGGCTACACCTTC
.,TRBD2,TRBV28,TRBJ2-2,CASSLSRGGKTGELFF,TGTGCCAGCAGTTTATCTCGGGGGGGTAAGACCGGGGAGCTGTTTTTT
.,.,TRBV24-1,TRBJ2-3,CATSGQPGGTDTQYF,TGTGCCACCTCGGGCCAGCCGGGGGGCACAGATACGCAGTATTTT
.,TRBD1,TRBV28,TRBJ2-1,CASRTGRPSESYNEQFF,TGTGCCAGCCGGACAGGGAGGCCTAGCGAATCCTACAATGAGCAGTTCTTC
.,.,TRBV27,TRBJ2-2,CASSFYRDITGELFF,TGTGCCAGCAGTTTTTATAGGGACATCACCGGGGAGCTGTTTTTT
once,.,TRBV5-6,TRBJ2-2,CASSWDKNTGELFF,TGTGCCAGCAGCTGGGACAAGAACACCGGGGAGCTGTTTTTT
.,.,TRBV23-1,TRBJ2-7,CASSLHRQAGLGEQYF,TGCGCCAGCAGTCTTCATCGGCAGGCGGGTCTTGGGGAGCAGTACTTC
once,TRBD1,TRBV19,TRBJ2-2,CASSSRATGVPGELFF,TGTGCCAGTAGTAGCCGGGCCACAGGGGTTCCCGGGGAGCTGTTTTTT